A single sample is the source of the 5 T cell receptor beta chains below, sequenced in a study of blood T cell repertoires in COVID-19. The protocol was immunoSEQ multiplex PCR, while the TCRdb copy is restricted to in-frame clones and leaves out a portion. The table lists roughly 100,000 clones, roughly nine tenths of them singletons, with about 1.8% in the top ten. The sample consisted of peripheral blood. Source of these receptors: a human donor with active COVID-19. The donor label of this sample is uncertain.

The chain employs TRBV19 and TRBJ1-5; TRBD1 agrees at 8 bases. The CDR3 is 16 residues long. J lost 4 bases, V lost 0 bases, and 5 bases had no gene match. Germline CDR1 reads LNHDA; CDR2 reads SQIVND (reference sequence). The CDR3 bases are TGTGCCAGTAGTATAGATCACGGGACAGGTAATCAGCCCCAGCATTTT. Translated, it gives CASSIDHGTGNQPQHF.

The chain links TRBV14 to TRBJ2-3; the D is unclear. Germline CDR1 reads SGHDN; CDR2 reads FVKESK. The V end lost 4 bases, the J end lost 4 bases, and 6 bases lay between the germline ends. The CDR3 extends over 12 amino acids. CDR3 region: CASSPSADTQYF. CDR3 sequence (DNA): TGTGCCAGCAGCCCCTCCGCAGATACGCAGTATTTT.

This chain connects TRBV4-1 to TRBJ1-5; D is ambiguous. V was cut by 6 bases and J by 0 bases, with 12 bases left in between. The CDR3 spans 15 residues. The V gene's germline CDR1 is MGHRA and CDR2 YSYEKL. The CDR3 spells CASRTQSLSNQPQHF. Here the CDR3 DNA reads TGCGCCAGCAGAACGCAGTCTCTTAGCAATCAGCCCCAGCATTTT.

This rearrangement joins TRBV9 to TRBJ2-1; tentative D call: TRBD2 (5 bases). The CDR3 totals 17 residues. Trimming removed 0 bases from V and 9 bases from J, with 22 bases in between. Germline V gene sequence: CDR1 SGDLS, CDR2 YYNGEE. The CDR3: CASSVGGGLGRGGEQFF. The CDR3 coding sequence is TGTGCCAGCAGCGTAGGAGGAGGCCTGGGCCGCGGCGGTGAGCAGTTCTTC.

This sequence joins TRBV5-5 and TRBJ1-2; 10 bases map to TRBD1. After removal of 4 bases from V and 1 base from J, the junction contained 4 bases not matched to a gene. The length of the CDR3 is 15 residues. Looked up from germline, CDR1 is SGHKS and CDR2 is YYEKEE (reference sequence). The CDR3 bases are TGTGCCAGCAGCCTAGGACAGGGGGGTAACTATGGCTACACCTTC. It translates to CASSLGQGGNYGYTF.